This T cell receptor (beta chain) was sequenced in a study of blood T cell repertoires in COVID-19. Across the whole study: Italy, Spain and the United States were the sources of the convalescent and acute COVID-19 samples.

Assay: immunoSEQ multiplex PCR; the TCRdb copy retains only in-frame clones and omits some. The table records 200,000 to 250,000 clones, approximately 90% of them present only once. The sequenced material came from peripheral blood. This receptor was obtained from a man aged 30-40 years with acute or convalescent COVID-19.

The CDR3 nucleotides are TGCGCCAGCAGCCAGGGTACTAGAACAGATACGCAGTATTTT. This translates into CASSQGTRTDTQYF. The rearrangement uses TRBV4-1 and TRBJ2-3, with D perhaps TRBD2 (5 bases). This CDR3 has 14 residues. CDR1 MGHRA and CDR2 YSYEKL come from the germline V gene. Between the trimmed V and J ends, which lost 3 bases and 3 bases, there was a span of 10 bases.